This T cell receptor (beta chain) was identified during a study of cytomegalovirus exposure and HLA in healthy donors. As for the study in general: Among about 179 million T cells, an earlier analysis found 90 million to 130 million unique TCR beta sequences. General observations from the study: An analysis was carried out at a later point. It showed that HLA-associated TCR beta chains were more clonally expanded than equally common non-associated chains. Reported findings show TCR beta sequences accurately forecast HLA-A and HLA-B alleles in most subjects.

The PCR had 60 Vbeta and 13 Jbeta primers. Some clones are missing from TCRdb's copy, which holds only in-frame ones; the method was immunoSEQ multiplex PCR. The top ten hold 7% of the sample, which has some 170,000 clones, about four fifths seen once. The CDR3 has 15 amino acids. Germline values: CDR1 SNHLY, CDR2 FYNNEI. V shed 3 bases, J shed 5 bases, and the junction held 7 bases outside the gene matches. Comments on this clone: Its antigen is unknown.

Source material: PBMCs. The chain links TRBV2 to TRBJ2-5; the match to TRBD1 covers 9 bases. The TCR sequence derives from a woman aged 25 to 39 in good health and CMV-seropositive. The CDR3 loop reads CASSDRGQGEETQYF. CDR3 nucleotides: TGTGCCAGCAGTGATAGGGGACAGGGCGAGGAGACCCAGTACTTC.